Listed below are T cell receptor beta chains from one sample, sequenced in a study of blood T cell repertoires in COVID-19. TCRdb's table, derived via immunoSEQ multiplex PCR, lists solely in-frame clones and lacks some. Of 300,000 to 400,000 clones listed, roughly nine tenths are singletons. The sequenced material came from PBMCs or T cells enriched from blood (not recorded which). The receptors derive from a man aged 18 to 35 who had recovered from COVID-19. Each CDR3 is given with its conserved first and last residue. Each record gives: J gene, V gene, CDR3 protein.

TRBJ1-2,TRBV29-1,CSVRPSNYGYTF
TRBJ2-5,TRBV6-1,CASSDISGSGVTQYF
TRBJ2-2,TRBV7-9,CASRLSGGNTGELFF
TRBJ2-7,TRBV7-8,CASRGTYQAGAGSEQYF
TRBJ1-1,TRBV27,CASSTGGGTEAFF
TRBJ2-7,TRBV12-3/TRBV12-4,CASSLSSSYEQYF
TRBJ2-2,TRBV2,CASSQGQGVGELFF
TRBJ1-5,TRBV6-2/TRBV6-3,CASSYAGGFQPQHF
TRBJ2-1,TRBV4-1,CASSQDGIAGDKEQFF
TRBJ2-1,TRBV27,CASSTSLAGGFGQFF
TRBJ2-7,TRBV4-3,CASSQTAGIYEQYF
TRBJ2-1,TRBV3-1/TRBV3-2,CASSHGSYNEQFF
TRBJ2-2,TRBV6-6,CASSYLASSNTGELFF
TRBJ2-3,TRBV5-1,CASSSMGLAGPTDTQYF
TRBJ1-1,TRBV11-3,CASSSSGQVFF
TRBJ1-1,TRBV6-5,CASKPGQGNTEAFF
TRBJ1-2,TRBV28,CASSLQENGYTF
TRBJ2-7,TRBV6-5,CASSPTLGQSYEQYF
TRBJ1-2,TRBV7-2,CASSRSLSGYGYTF
TRBJ1-1,TRBV7-9,CASSSAGTFEAFF
TRBJ2-7,TRBV20-1,CSGDRVEQYF
TRBJ1-3,TRBV14,CASSIQGNTGNTIYF
TRBJ2-7,TRBV6-2/TRBV6-3,CASSYPRQGTTYEQYF
TRBJ2-2,TRBV5-4,CASSPGGRGTGELFF
TRBJ1-1,TRBV12-5,CASGLVLPRLNTEAFF
TRBJ1-5,TRBV4-1,CASSQDAAGAVHYQPQHF
TRBJ1-2,TRBV9,CASSEAAYYGYTF
TRBJ1-4,TRBV5-1,CASSLSGASAEKLFF
TRBJ2-1,TRBV4-1,CASRRTSGVSSYNEQFF
TRBJ2-7,TRBV12-5,CASGQTYAYEQYF
TRBJ2-1,TRBV11-3,CASSLQLAGGMNEQFF
TRBJ1-1,TRBV18,CASSPSRTGGSLAEAFF
TRBJ1-3,TRBV11-2,CASSLLEGTVGNTIYF
TRBJ1-5,TRBV7-9,CASSSGQSNQPQHF
TRBJ1-1,TRBV5-4,CASSLGTEAFF
TRBJ1-4,TRBV19,CASSIATGANEKLFF
TRBJ2-5,TRBV14,CASSQGLGETQYF
TRBJ1-1,TRBV7-3,CASSLRQGANEAFF
TRBJ1-1,TRBV5-4,CASRDEDSLNTEAFF